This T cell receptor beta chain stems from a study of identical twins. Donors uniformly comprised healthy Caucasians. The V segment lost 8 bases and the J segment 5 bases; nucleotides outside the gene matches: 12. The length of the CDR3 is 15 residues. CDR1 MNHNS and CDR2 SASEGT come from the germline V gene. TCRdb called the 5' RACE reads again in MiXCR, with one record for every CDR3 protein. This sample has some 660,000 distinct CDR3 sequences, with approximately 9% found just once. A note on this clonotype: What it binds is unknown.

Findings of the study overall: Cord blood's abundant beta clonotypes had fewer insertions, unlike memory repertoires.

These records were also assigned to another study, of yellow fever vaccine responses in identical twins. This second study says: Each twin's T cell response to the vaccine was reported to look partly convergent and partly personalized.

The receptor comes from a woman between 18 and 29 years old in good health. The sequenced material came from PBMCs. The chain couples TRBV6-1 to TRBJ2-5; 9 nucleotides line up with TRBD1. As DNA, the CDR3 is TGTGCCAGCGGTAGTTTAACAGGGGGCAGGGAGACCCAGTACTTC. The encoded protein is CASGSLTGGRETQYF.